This T cell receptor (beta chain) was observed in a study of blood T cell repertoires in COVID-19 (dated by TCRdb to 2020 to 2021). Background for the entire study: Collaborator samples came from the United States, Italy and Spain and covered acute and convalescent phases of COVID-19. The prospective study material was composed of cDNA or gDNA derived from T cells, B-cell-depleted T cells, or PBMCs. The dataset comprised deeply sampled blood TCRbeta repertoires from subjects exposed to, actively infected with, or recovered from COVID-19. The repertoires were released in a freely available public database meant as a resource for research on the immune response to SARS-CoV-2. The samples were drawn from the first 160 participants of the ongoing ImmuneRACE study and from roughly 1,300 subjects provided by 6 global collaborators. Nearly every sample came with metadata listing a de-identified subject ID, COVID-19 status, age in years and sex. HLA class I and class II types, where available, came from metadata supplied by the sample provider rather than from assay-based typing.

CDR1 SGHTA and CDR2 FQGNSA are derived from the germline V gene. The CDR3 has 15 amino acids, counting the end cysteine and phenylalanine. The only DNA kept is the CDR3, 45 bases in frame from the first base. Ends trimmed: V by 2 bases, J by 4 bases; bases unmatched to a gene: 5. TCRbeta CDR3 regions were amplified from genomic DNA using the immunoSEQ Assay, a bias-controlled multiplex PCR. The study's processing was this. The number of nucleated cells in each sample was estimated by amplification of reference gene primers within the assay. To quantify the absolute abundance of each unique TCRbeta CDR3 rearrangement, sequence reads were collapsed and filtered. For each sample, productive Simpson clonality was calculated as the square root of Simpson's diversity index over productive rearrangements. TCRdb limited this immuneACCESS table to in-frame rearrangements with V and J called. A share of clones is missing; checked studies link under half to unresolved V genes, and the rest is unexplained. V, J and clone size are taken as reported in that table, and D and trimming were inferred from the DNA itself. The sample table lists 90,000 to 130,000 clones, 72% of them with a count of one. The leading ten clones occupy about 8.3% of the sample.

This clone was seen a handful of times. Which antigen it targets is not known. Base qualities are missing; no much larger clone stands one base away. Beyond this particular receptor, the publication reports: The amount of clinical and demographic metadata varied by source and participant and was provided uncurated.

Each collaborating institution followed its own protocols to collect whole blood in K2EDTA tubes. Collaborator samples were shipped for TCRbeta analysis as frozen whole blood, isolated PBMCs, or DNA extracted from either sample type. Sequencing input: peripheral blood. The chain employs TRBV7-2 and TRBJ2-7; TRBD1 matches 10 bases in the middle. The source is a woman aged 55-70 years with acute or convalescent COVID-19. The DNA sequence is as follows: TGTGCCAGCAGCTTAACCGGGACAGGGGAGTACGAGCAGTACTTC. Translated, it reads CASSLTGTGEYEQYF.